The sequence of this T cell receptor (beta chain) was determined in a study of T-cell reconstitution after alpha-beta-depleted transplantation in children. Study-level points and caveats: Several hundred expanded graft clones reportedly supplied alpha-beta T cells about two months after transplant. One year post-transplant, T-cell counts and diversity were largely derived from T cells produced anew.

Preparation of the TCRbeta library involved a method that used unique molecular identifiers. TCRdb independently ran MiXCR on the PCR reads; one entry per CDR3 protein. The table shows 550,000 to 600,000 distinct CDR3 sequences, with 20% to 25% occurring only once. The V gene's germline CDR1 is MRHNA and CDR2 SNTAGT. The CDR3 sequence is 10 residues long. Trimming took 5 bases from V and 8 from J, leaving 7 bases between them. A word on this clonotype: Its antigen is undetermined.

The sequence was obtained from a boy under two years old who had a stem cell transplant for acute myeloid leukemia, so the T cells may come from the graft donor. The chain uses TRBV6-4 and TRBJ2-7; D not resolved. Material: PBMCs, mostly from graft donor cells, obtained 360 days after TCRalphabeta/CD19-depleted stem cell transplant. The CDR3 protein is CASSPYKQYV. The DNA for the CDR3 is TGTGCCAGCAGTCCTTACAAGCAGTACGTC.